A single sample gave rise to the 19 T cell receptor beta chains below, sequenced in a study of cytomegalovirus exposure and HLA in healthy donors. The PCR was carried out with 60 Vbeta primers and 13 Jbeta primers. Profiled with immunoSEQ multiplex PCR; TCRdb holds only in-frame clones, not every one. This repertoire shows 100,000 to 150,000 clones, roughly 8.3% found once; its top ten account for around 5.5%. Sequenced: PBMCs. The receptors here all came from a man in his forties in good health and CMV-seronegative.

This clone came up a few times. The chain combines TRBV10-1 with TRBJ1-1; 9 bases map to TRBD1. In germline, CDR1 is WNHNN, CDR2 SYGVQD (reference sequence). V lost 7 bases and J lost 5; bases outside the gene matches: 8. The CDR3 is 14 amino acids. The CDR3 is CASKVDRGGTEAFF. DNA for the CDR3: TGCGCCAGCAAAGTTGACAGGGGGGGAACTGAAGCTTTCTTT.

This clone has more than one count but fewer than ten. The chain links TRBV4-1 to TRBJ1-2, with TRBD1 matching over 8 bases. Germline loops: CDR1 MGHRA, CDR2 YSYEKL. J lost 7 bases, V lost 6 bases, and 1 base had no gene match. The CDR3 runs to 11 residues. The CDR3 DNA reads TGCGCCAGCAGGGGGACAGGTGGCTACACCTTC. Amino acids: CASRGTGGYTF.

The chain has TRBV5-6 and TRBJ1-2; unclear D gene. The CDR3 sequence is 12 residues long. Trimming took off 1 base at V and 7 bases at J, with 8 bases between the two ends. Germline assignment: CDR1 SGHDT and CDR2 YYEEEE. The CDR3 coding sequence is TGTGCCAGCAGCTTGAACCGAGGTGGCTACACCTTC. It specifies CASSLNRGGYTF.

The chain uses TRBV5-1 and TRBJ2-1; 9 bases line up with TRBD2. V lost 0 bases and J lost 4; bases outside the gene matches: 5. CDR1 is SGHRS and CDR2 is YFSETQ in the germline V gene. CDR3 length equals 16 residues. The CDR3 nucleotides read TGCGCCAGCAGCTTGGAAGCGGGGGGATCTTACAATGAGCAGTTCTTC. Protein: CASSLEAGGSYNEQFF.

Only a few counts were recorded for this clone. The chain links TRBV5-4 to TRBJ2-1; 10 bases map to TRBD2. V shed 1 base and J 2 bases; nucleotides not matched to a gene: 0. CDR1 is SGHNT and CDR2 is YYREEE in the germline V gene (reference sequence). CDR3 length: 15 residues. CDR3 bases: TGTGCCAGCAGCTTGCTAGCGGGGGCCTACAATGAGCAGTTCTTC. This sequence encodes CASSLLAGAYNEQFF.

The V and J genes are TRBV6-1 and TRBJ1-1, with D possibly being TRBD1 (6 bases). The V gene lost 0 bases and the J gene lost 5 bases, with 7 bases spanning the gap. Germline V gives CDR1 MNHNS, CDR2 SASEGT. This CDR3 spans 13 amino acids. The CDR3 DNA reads TGTGCCAGCAGTGAAGCGCAGGGGACTGAAGCTTTCTTT. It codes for CASSEAQGTEAFF.

The CDR3 region is CASRPSGGASSYNEQFF. The CDR3 nucleotides read TGTGCCAGCAGGCCTAGCGGGGGGGCCAGCTCCTACAATGAGCAGTTCTTC. V is TRBV7-8 and J is TRBJ2-1, with 12 bases lining up with TRBD2. The germline CDR1 and CDR2 sequences are SGHVS and FQNEAQ. The junction had 6 bases not matched to a gene; V was cut back by 6 bases and J by 0 bases. This CDR3 has 17 amino acids.

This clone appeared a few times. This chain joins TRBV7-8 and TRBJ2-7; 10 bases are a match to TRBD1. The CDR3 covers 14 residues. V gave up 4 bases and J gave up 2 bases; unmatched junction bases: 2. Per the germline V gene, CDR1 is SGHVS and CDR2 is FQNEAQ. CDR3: CASSSGQGAYEQYF. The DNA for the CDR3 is TGTGCCAGCAGCTCTGGACAGGGGGCCTACGAGCAGTACTTC.

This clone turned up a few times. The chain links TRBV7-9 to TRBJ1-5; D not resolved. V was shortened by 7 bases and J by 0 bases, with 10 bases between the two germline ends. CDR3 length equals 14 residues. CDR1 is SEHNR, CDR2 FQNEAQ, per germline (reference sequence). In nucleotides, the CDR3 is TGTGCCAGCACCCCCCTCTATAGCAATCAGCCCCAGCATTTT. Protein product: CASTPLYSNQPQHF.

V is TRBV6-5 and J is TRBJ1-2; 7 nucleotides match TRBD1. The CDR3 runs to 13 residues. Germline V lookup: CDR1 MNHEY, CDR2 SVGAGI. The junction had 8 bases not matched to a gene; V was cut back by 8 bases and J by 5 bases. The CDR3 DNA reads TGTGCCAGCTCTTCCGGGACAGAGTATGGCTACACCTTC. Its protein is CASSSGTEYGYTF.

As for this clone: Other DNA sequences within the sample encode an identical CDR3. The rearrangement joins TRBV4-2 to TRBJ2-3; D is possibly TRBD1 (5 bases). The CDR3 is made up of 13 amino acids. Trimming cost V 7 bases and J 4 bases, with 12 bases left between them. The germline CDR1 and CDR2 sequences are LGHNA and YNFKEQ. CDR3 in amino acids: CASTKGQSDTQYF. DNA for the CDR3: TGTGCCAGCACCAAGGGGCAGTCAGATACGCAGTATTTT.

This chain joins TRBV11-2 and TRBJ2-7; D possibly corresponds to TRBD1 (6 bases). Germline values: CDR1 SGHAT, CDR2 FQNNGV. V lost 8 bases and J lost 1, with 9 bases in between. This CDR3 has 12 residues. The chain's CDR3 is CASRRGSYEQYF. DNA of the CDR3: TGTGCCAGCCGTAGGGGGTCCTACGAGCAGTACTTC.

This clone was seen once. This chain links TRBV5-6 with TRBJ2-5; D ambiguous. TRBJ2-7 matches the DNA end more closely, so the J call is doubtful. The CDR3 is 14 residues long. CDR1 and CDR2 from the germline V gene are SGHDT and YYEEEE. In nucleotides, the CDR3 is TGTGCCAGCAGCTTTGTACCACCATCCTACGAGCAGTACTTC. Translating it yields CASSFVPPSYEQYF.

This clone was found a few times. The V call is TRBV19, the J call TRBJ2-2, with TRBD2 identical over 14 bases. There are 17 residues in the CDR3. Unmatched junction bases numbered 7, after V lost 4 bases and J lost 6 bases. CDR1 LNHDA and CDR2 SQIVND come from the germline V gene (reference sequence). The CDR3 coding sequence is TGTGCCAGTAGTACAGGACTAGCGGGGGGTAATTCCGGGGAGCTGTTTTTT. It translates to CASSTGLAGGNSGELFF.

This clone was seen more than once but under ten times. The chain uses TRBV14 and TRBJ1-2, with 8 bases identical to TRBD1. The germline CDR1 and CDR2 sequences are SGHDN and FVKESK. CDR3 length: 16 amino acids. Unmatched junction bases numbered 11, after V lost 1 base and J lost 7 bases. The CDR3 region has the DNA TGTGCCAGCAGCCAAGTTTTCCAGGGGGCTTTACTTGGCTACACCTTC. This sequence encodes CASSQVFQGALLGYTF.

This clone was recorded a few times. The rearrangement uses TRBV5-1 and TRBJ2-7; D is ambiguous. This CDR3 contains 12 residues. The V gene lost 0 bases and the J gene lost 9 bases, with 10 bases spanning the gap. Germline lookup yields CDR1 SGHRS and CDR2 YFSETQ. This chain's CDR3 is CASSLDFLTQYF. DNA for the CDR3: TGCGCCAGCAGCTTGGACTTTCTCACGCAGTACTTC.

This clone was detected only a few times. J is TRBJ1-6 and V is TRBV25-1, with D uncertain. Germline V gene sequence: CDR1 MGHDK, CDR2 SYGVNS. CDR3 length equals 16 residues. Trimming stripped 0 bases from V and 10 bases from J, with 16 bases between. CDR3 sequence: CASSEYKSREKSPLHF. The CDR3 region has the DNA TGTGCCAGCAGTGAATATAAATCGAGGGAGAAGTCACCCCTCCACTTT.

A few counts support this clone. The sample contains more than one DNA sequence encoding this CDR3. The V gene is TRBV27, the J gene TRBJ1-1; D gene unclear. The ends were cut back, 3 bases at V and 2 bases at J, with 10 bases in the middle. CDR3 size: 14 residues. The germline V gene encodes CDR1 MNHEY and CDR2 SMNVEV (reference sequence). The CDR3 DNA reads TGTGCCAGCAGTTTGGGAGGAAGTAACACTGAAGCTTTCTTT. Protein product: CASSLGGSNTEAFF.

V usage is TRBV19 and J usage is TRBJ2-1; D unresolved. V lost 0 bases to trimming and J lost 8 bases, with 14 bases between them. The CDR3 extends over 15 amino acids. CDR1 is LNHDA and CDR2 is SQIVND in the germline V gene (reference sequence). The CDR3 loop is CASSIERIVGDEQFF. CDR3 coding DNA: TGTGCCAGTAGTATAGAGAGGATCGTCGGCGATGAGCAGTTCTTC.